These T cell receptor beta chains were read from a single sample in a study of Ad26.COV2.S vaccination and SARS-CoV-2 variants. Clones were sequenced by immunoSEQ multiplex PCR, and TCRdb holds only the in-frame ones, with some missing. The table lists 380,000 or so clones, around 90% of them singletons. The sample in question was peripheral blood, obtained in a trial of Ad26.COV2.S vaccine versus placebo. All receptors come from a person aged 18-60 years who received the Ad26.COV2.S COVID-19 vaccine or a placebo. Both conserved end residues are part of each CDR3. Fields, in order: J gene, CDR3 length, D gene, V gene, clone size, CDR3 protein, CDR3 DNA. The D gene is left open where the match is weak. For some rows the clone size is stated as once, few or many, or as a class when expanded; others skip it.

TRBJ2-4,15,TRBD1,TRBV6-2/TRBV6-3,once,CASSPDRGLRNIQYF,TGTGCCAGCAGTCCGGACAGGGGGCTGAGGAACATTCAGTACTTC
TRBJ1-2,9,NA,TRBV9,few,CASSPPGTF,TGTGCCAGCAGCCCGCCGGGCACCTTC
TRBJ2-2,17,NA,TRBV7-9,NA,CASSPFGGGQLTGELFF,TGTGCCAGCAGCCCCTTCGGGGGGGGACAGTTGACCGGGGAGCTGTTTTTT
TRBJ1-4,15,NA,TRBV9,NA,CASSVKGRENEKLFF,TGTGCCAGCAGCGTGAAGGGAAGGGAAAATGAAAAACTGTTTTTT
TRBJ1-4,15,TRBD1,TRBV2,NA,CASSAEGATNEKLFF,TGTGCCAGCAGTGCGGAGGGGGCGACTAATGAAAAACTGTTTTTT
TRBJ1-5,13,NA,TRBV12-3/TRBV12-4,NA,CASRNAGNQPQHF,TGTGCCAGCAGGAATGCGGGGAATCAGCCCCAGCATTTT
TRBJ2-7,12,NA,TRBV3-1/TRBV3-2,NA,CASSQEGYRQYF,TGTGCCAGCAGCCAAGAGGGGTACAGGCAGTACTTC
TRBJ2-7,13,NA,TRBV5-8,NA,CASSQDRRYEQYF,TGTGCCAGCAGCCAAGACAGGCGTTACGAGCAGTACTTC
TRBJ2-7,13,NA,TRBV12-3/TRBV12-4,NA,CASSFPPDYEQYF,TGTGCCAGCAGTTTTCCACCAGACTACGAGCAGTACTTC
TRBJ2-7,15,NA,TRBV5-1,NA,CASSFQQGGSYEQYF,TGCGCCAGCAGCTTCCAACAGGGAGGATCCTACGAGCAGTACTTC
TRBJ1-1,18,TRBD1,TRBV29-1,NA,CSVWKPRTGGSWNTEAFF,TGCAGCGTTTGGAAACCTCGGACAGGGGGCAGTTGGAACACTGAAGCTTTCTTT
TRBJ2-7,14,NA,TRBV6-5,NA,CASCEQGGSYEQYF,TGTGCCAGCTGCGAACAGGGTGGCTCCTACGAGCAGTACTTC
TRBJ2-7,12,NA,TRBV28,NA,CASSPVRSTVYF,TGTGCCAGCAGCCCGGTACGTAGCACCGTCTACTTC
TRBJ1-1,14,NA,TRBV6-5,NA,CASSLDNLITEAFF,TGTGCCAGCAGTCTTGACAACCTAATTACTGAAGCTTTCTTT
TRBJ2-7,15,TRBD2,TRBV7-3,NA,CASSLRTSGAYEQYF,TGTGCCAGCAGCCTACGGACTAGCGGGGCTTACGAGCAGTACTTC
TRBJ1-2,12,TRBD1,TRBV5-8,NA,CASSLSRDRLHF,TGTGCCAGCAGCTTATCCCGGGACAGGCTTCACTTC
TRBJ2-7,19,TRBD2,TRBV7-9,NA,CASSLGRGLAGGLSYEQYF,TGTGCCAGCAGCTTAGGGCGGGGACTAGCGGGAGGCCTGAGTTACGAGCAGTACTTC
TRBJ2-5,15,NA,TRBV7-3,NA,CASSLGPTNSETQYF,TGTGCCAGCAGCTTAGGTCCGACTAACTCTGAGACCCAGTACTTC
TRBJ2-2,15,TRBD1,TRBV5-4,NA,CASSLPTGGSGELFF,TGTGCCAGCAGCTTGCCCACAGGGGGCTCCGGGGAGCTGTTTTTT
TRBJ1-1,12,NA,TRBV7-9,few,CASSRPGTEAFF,TGTGCCAGCAGCCGCCCGGGCACTGAAGCTTTCTTT
TRBJ2-7,12,NA,TRBV18,NA,CASSPGTLEQYF,TGTGCCAGCTCACCGGGGACCCTCGAGCAGTACTTC
TRBJ1-2,16,NA,TRBV19,NA,CASSMARTGLPYGYTF,TGTGCCAGTAGTATGGCGAGGACGGGCCTCCCCTATGGCTACACCTTC
TRBJ1-5,15,NA,TRBV6-5,NA,CACGRTTSGNQPQHF,TGTGCCTGTGGACGGACGACGTCGGGGAATCAGCCCCAGCATTTT
TRBJ2-7,12,NA,TRBV30,few,CAWSANTYEQYF,TGTGCCTGGAGTGCGAATACCTACGAGCAGTACTTC
TRBJ2-1,15,TRBD2,TRBV4-1,NA,CASSQEGLAGAQGVF,TGCGCCAGCAGCCAAGAGGGACTAGCGGGGGCGCAGGGAGTCTTC
TRBJ1-1,14,NA,TRBV14,NA,CASSQGAVGTEAFF,TGTGCCAGCAGCCAGGGGGCGGTGGGAACTGAAGCTTTCTTT
TRBJ1-6,15,TRBD1,TRBV9,NA,CASSVGQGDNSPLHF,TGTGCCAGCAGCGTCGGACAGGGTGATAATTCACCCCTCCACTTT
TRBJ2-7,16,TRBD1,TRBV6-2/TRBV6-3,NA,CASSYWLGQANYEQYF,TGTGCCAGCAGTTACTGGCTGGGACAGGCTAACTACGAGCAGTACTTC
TRBJ2-5,15,TRBD2,TRBV10-1,NA,CASSERREGKETQYF,TGCGCCAGCAGTGAGCGGCGGGAGGGCAAAGAGACCCAGTACTTC
TRBJ1-1,14,TRBD1,TRBV6-2/TRBV6-3,NA,CASSTGQPNTEAFF,TGTGCCAGCAGTACGGGACAGCCGAACACTGAAGCTTTCTTT
TRBJ2-7,17,NA,TRBV4-1,NA,CASSPATGIGLGYEQYF,TGCGCCAGCAGCCCTGCGACAGGTATCGGATTGGGTTACGAGCAGTACTTC
TRBJ1-1,13,TRBD1,TRBV12-5,few,CASGTGVNTEAFF,TGTGCTAGTGGTACAGGGGTAAACACTGAAGCTTTCTTT
TRBJ1-3,16,NA,TRBV18,NA,CASSPVGPSSGNTIYF,TGTGCCAGCTCACCGGTAGGGCCTAGCTCTGGAAACACCATATATTTT
TRBJ2-7,12,NA,TRBV12-3/TRBV12-4,NA,CASSFDSYEQYF,TGTGCCAGCAGTTTTGATTCCTACGAGCAGTACTTC
TRBJ2-1,11,NA,TRBV18,few,CASSPRIEQFF,TGTGCCAGCTCACCAAGAATTGAGCAGTTCTTC
TRBJ2-2,14,NA,TRBV7-7,NA,CASSLERLTGELFF,TGTGCTAGCAGCTTAGAAAGGCTCACCGGGGAGCTGTTTTTT
TRBJ2-3,14,TRBD2,TRBV28,NA,CASSQTSGRDTQYF,TGTGCCAGCAGTCAGACTAGCGGGAGGGATACGCAGTATTTT
TRBJ2-1,16,TRBD2,TRBV4-2,NA,CASSQAGGLGYNEQFF,TGTGCCAGCAGCCAAGCAGGCGGACTAGGCTACAATGAGCAGTTCTTC
TRBJ1-2,14,TRBD1,TRBV11-2,once,CASSADRGGYGYTF,TGTGCCAGCAGCGCGGACAGGGGAGGATATGGCTACACCTTC
TRBJ2-5,13,NA,TRBV4-1,NA,CASSFWSAETQYF,TGCGCCAGCAGCTTTTGGAGTGCGGAGACCCAGTACTTC
TRBJ2-1,16,NA,TRBV28,once,CASSPRVRATNNEQFF,TGTGCCAGCAGTCCCCGGGTACGGGCCACAAACAATGAGCAGTTCTTC
TRBJ2-1,13,NA,TRBV7-3,once,CASSSTGPSGQFF,TGTGCCAGCAGCTCCACGGGACCCTCGGGGCAGTTCTTC
TRBJ1-5,14,TRBD1,TRBV27,NA,CATSRAGGDQPQHF,TGTGCCACCTCCCGGGCAGGGGGGGATCAGCCCCAGCATTTT
TRBJ1-6,16,NA,TRBV6-1,NA,CASSEGQSSYNSPLHF,TGTGCCAGCAGTGAAGGCCAGAGCTCCTATAATTCACCCCTCCACTTT
TRBJ2-7,13,NA,TRBV28,NA,CATLNPGLNEQYF,TGTGCCACCCTCAACCCTGGGTTGAACGAGCAGTACTTC
TRBJ1-1,15,NA,TRBV2,NA,CASSASRANGLGAFF,TGTGCCAGCAGTGCGAGCAGGGCAAATGGGCTTGGAGCTTTCTTT
TRBJ1-1,13,NA,TRBV5-8,once,CASIRWGGSEAFF,TGTGCCAGCATCCGGTGGGGAGGCTCTGAAGCTTTCTTT
TRBJ2-7,15,TRBD2,TRBV7-6,few,CASSLALAGTYEQYF,TGTGCCAGCAGCTTAGCCCTAGCGGGTACCTACGAGCAGTACTTC
TRBJ1-5,15,TRBD1,TRBV28,NA,CATHRQGLFNQPQHF,TGTGCCACCCACAGACAGGGGCTATTCAATCAGCCCCAGCATTTT
TRBJ2-6,18,TRBD1,TRBV4-2,NA,CASSQEGTGGSGANVLTF,TGTGCCAGCAGCCAAGAAGGGACAGGGGGTTCTGGGGCCAACGTCCTGACTTTC
TRBJ2-7,14,TRBD1,TRBV19,NA,CASRQQGAEHEQYF,TGTGCCAGTAGACAACAGGGGGCGGAACACGAGCAGTACTTC
TRBJ2-2,14,NA,TRBV7-9,NA,CASSLGGEAGELFF,TGTGCCAGCAGCTTAGGAGGGGAGGCCGGGGAGCTGTTTTTT